The 5 T cell receptor beta chains in this list originate from one sample, sequenced in a study of Ad26.COV2.S vaccination and SARS-CoV-2 variants. Treatment reported: around 19 received Ad26.COV2.S at low or high dose, single or two shots; five or six received placebo; per-sample allocation not given. Samples were taken on day 63 after the first vaccine or placebo injection. Sequenced by immunoSEQ multiplex PCR; TCRdb stores in-frame clones only, minus some. The data show hundreds of thousands of clones, around 90% seen once. The sequenced sample was peripheral blood, obtained in a trial of Ad26.COV2.S vaccine versus placebo. The receptors shown here come from a person between 18 and 65 years old who received the Ad26.COV2.S COVID-19 vaccine or a placebo.

J is TRBJ1-5 and V is TRBV6-5; no clear D. Trimming removed 0 bases from V and 7 bases from J, with 7 bases in between. Looked up from germline, CDR1 is MNHEY and CDR2 is SVGAGI. The CDR3 is made up of 13 amino acids. CDR3 DNA: TGTGCCAGCAGTTACTCGATGGCCCAGCCCCAGCATTTT. It codes for CASSYSMAQPQHF.

This clone was recorded at least ten times. The chain combines TRBV5-6 with TRBJ1-5; D is uncertain. Germline V gives CDR1 SGHDT, CDR2 YYEEEE. This CDR3 is 14 amino acids long. The V gene lost 6 bases and the J gene lost 5 bases, with 15 bases spanning the gap. CDR3 DNA sequence: TGTGCCAGCACGGTAGGGTTTTTAGATCAGCCCCAGCATTTT. Its protein is CASTVGFLDQPQHF. The full variable domain, its missing parts supplied by reference TRBV5-6 and TRBJ1-5, is DAGVTQSPTHLIKTRGQQVTLRCSPKSGHDTVSWYQQALGQGPQFIFQYYEEEERQRGNFPDRFSGHQFPNYSSELNVNALLLGDSALYLCASTVGFLDQPQHFGDGTRLSIL.

The chain has TRBV6-5 and TRBJ1-2; D call uncertain. CDR3 length: 12 residues. Germline-derived CDR1 and CDR2 are MNHEY and SVGAGI. Trimming pared 6 bases from V and 4 bases from J, leaving 9 bases between. CDR3 sequence: CASRRLSYGYTF. The DNA of the CDR3 is TGTGCCAGCAGGAGACTGAGCTATGGCTACACCTTC.

This chain joins TRBV9 and TRBJ2-1; 9 bases line up with TRBD1. Trimming took 4 bases from V and 7 from J; bases not matched to a gene: 6. The CDR3 runs 14 residues. CDR1 is SGDLS, CDR2 YYNGEE, per germline. The CDR3 reads CASSSPGQGNEQFF. CDR3 DNA sequence: TGTGCCAGCAGCTCCCCGGGACAGGGTAATGAGCAGTTCTTC.

The rearrangement joins TRBV28 to TRBJ2-3; 9 bases are shared with TRBD2. The J segment lost 6 bases and the V segment lost 3 bases, leaving 13 bases of the junction unmatched. Germline values: CDR1 MDHEN, CDR2 SYDVKM. The CDR3 runs 17 residues. CDR3 sequence (DNA): TGTGCCAGCAGTTTCGAGCAGACTAGCGGAGGCGGGGATACGCAGTATTTT. It is translated as CASSFEQTSGGGDTQYF.